The rows below give T cell receptor beta chains drawn from one sample of a study of shared clonotypes between healthy human individuals. Only in-frame clones appear in the TCRdb table, and some are missing; sequencing was by immunoSEQ multiplex PCR. Of around 2,000,000 clones listed, 85% to 95% are singletons. The sample taken for sequencing was naive CD8+ T cells sorted from blood. The receptors stem from a man aged 18 to 30 in good health. The CDR3 runs from the conserved cysteine through the conserved F or W. A D gene is named only where the DNA matches it firmly. Clone size appears in some rows only: once, few, many, or a class for an expanded clone.

j_gene | d_gene | abundance | v_gene | CDR3nt | CDR3aa
TRBJ2-5 | TRBD2 | NA | TRBV5-4 | TGTGCCAGCAGCACCGGAGGACTAGCGGGAGGGCCGGGAGAGACCCAGTACTTC | CASSTGGLAGGPGETQYF
TRBJ1-2 | NA | NA | TRBV27 | TGTGCCAGCAGTCCCTTTAACTATGGCTACACCTTC | CASSPFNYGYTF
TRBJ1-6 | NA | NA | TRBV9 | TGTGCCAGCAGCGGGGAGACAGGCGGTAATTCACCCCTCCACTTT | CASSGETGGNSPLHF
TRBJ1-4 | NA | NA | TRBV11-2 | TGTGCCAGCAGCCTGTGGGGCGAGAATGAAAAACTGTTTTTT | CASSLWGENEKLFF
TRBJ2-1 | TRBD2 | NA | TRBV11-3 | TGTGCCAGCAGCCCAGGGACTAGCGGGGGAAGTCGGTACAATGAGCAGTTCTTC | CASSPGTSGGSRYNEQFF
TRBJ1-1 | NA | NA | TRBV5-1 | TGCGCCAGCAGCTTGAGGCCGGTGAATTTGGCTTTCTTT | CASSLRPVNLAFF
TRBJ1-3 | NA | NA | TRBV4-1 | TGCGCCAGCGCCAACGGAGGACCATTCGGAAACACCATATATTTT | CASANGGPFGNTIYF
TRBJ2-7 | NA | NA | TRBV11-2 | TGTGCCAGCAGCTTAGGGTTCTCAGCGACTTACGAGCAGTACTTC | CASSLGFSATYEQYF
TRBJ2-1 | NA | NA | TRBV9 | TGTGCCAGCAGCCCGGACTTTTCCCTAAACAATGAGCAGTTCTTC | CASSPDFSLNNEQFF
TRBJ1-4 | NA | NA | TRBV4-2 | TGTGCCAGCAGCCCACTAGGTTCCTTGGAGGAAAAACTGTTTTTT | CASSPLGSLEEKLFF
TRBJ2-1 | TRBD2 | NA | TRBV28 | TGTGCCAGCAGTTCAGGCGGGGGGGAGTTCTACAATGAGCAGTTCTTC | CASSSGGGEFYNEQFF
TRBJ1-1 | TRBD1 | once | TRBV19 | TGTGCCAGTAGTCCGGGACAGGGGACATTGAACACTGAAGCTTTCTTT | CASSPGQGTLNTEAFF
TRBJ2-2 | NA | once | TRBV4-3 | TGCGCCAGCAGCCTCGGACGGACGGTCGGGGAGCTGTTTTTT | CASSLGRTVGELFF
TRBJ1-4 | NA | NA | TRBV4-3 | TGCGCCAGCAGCCAAGATTGGGAGTCAAGTGAAAAACTGTTTTTT | CASSQDWESSEKLFF
TRBJ1-6 | TRBD1 | NA | TRBV13 | TGTGCCAGCAGCTTAGGCGGTACAGGGGGCTTCGATTCACCCCTCCACTTT | CASSLGGTGGFDSPLHF
TRBJ2-7 | NA | NA | TRBV30 | TGTGCCTGGAGTGTACGAAGGAGCTACGAGCAGTACTTC | CAWSVRRSYEQYF
TRBJ2-7 | TRBD2 | NA | TRBV19 | TGTGCCAGTACCTCCAGGGAGGGTGTTCCCTACGAGCAGTACTTC | CASTSREGVPYEQYF
TRBJ2-2 | NA | NA | TRBV2 | TGTGCCAGCAGTGACGTGGGATGGGGGGTCCCCGGGGAGCTGTTTTTT | CASSDVGWGVPGELFF
TRBJ2-7 | NA | NA | TRBV6-6 | TGTGCCAGCAGTTACTCATTCATCTACGAGCAGTACTTC | CASSYSFIYEQYF
TRBJ2-7 | TRBD2 | NA | TRBV4-3 | TGCGCCAGCAGCCCCGGACTAGCGGGCTACGAGCAGTACTTC | CASSPGLAGYEQYF
TRBJ1-6 | NA | NA | TRBV10-2 | TGCGCCAGCAGTGACCCCTGGGGGGAATCCACTAATTCACCCCTCCACTTT | CASSDPWGESTNSPLHF
TRBJ1-5 | TRBD1 | NA | TRBV19 | TGTGCCAGTAGTATAGGAGACGACAGGGGAAACCAGCCCCAGCATTTT | CASSIGDDRGNQPQHF
TRBJ1-4 | TRBD1 | NA | TRBV12-5 | TGTGCTAGTGCCACCTCCGCAGGACAGGCGAATGAAAAACTGTTTTTT | CASATSAGQANEKLFF
TRBJ2-2 | NA | NA | TRBV2 | TGTGCCAGCAGTGGTGGCGGGGAGCTGTTTTTT | CASSGGGELFF
TRBJ2-7 | TRBD1 | NA | TRBV7-8 | TGTGCCAGCAGCCTACTCGGGACAGCCTACGAGCAGTACTTC | CASSLLGTAYEQYF
TRBJ2-7 | NA | NA | TRBV18 | TGTGCCAGCTTGACCCCCTCCGGCGAGCAGTACTTC | CASLTPSGEQYF
TRBJ2-2 | TRBD2 | NA | TRBV27 | TGTGCCAGCAGTTTGCGCAGAACCTACGGGACTAGCGGAACCGGGGAGCTGTTTTTT | CASSLRRTYGTSGTGELFF